A single sample is the source of the 30 T cell receptor beta chains below, sequenced in a study of blood T cell repertoires in COVID-19. Generated by immunoSEQ multiplex PCR, the TCRdb table keeps only in-frame clones and is missing some. The table records 35,000 to 45,000 clones, approximately 90% of them present only once. The sequencing sample was made of peripheral blood. Receptors were obtained from a human donor in a cohort sampled during active COVID-19.

The chain joins TRBV11-2 to TRBJ2-1, with D possibly being TRBD2 (5 bases). The CDR3 totals 17 residues. The V gene lost 6 bases and the J gene lost 0 bases, with 18 bases spanning the gap. CDR1 is SGHAT, CDR2 FQNNGV, per germline. The CDR3, as DNA: TGTGCCAGCAGATCGTACATAGCGTTTAGCTCCTACAATGAGCAGTTCTTC. This codes for CASRSYIAFSSYNEQFF.

This clone was found a few times. The V call is TRBV6-5, the J call TRBJ2-7, with D perhaps TRBD2 (6 bases). Trimming pared 6 bases from V and 7 bases from J, leaving 22 bases between. The CDR3 covers 15 residues. The germline gives CDR1 MNHEY, CDR2 SVGAGI. This chain's CDR3 is CASSLGLGGFGEQYF. The CDR3 DNA follows: TGTGCCAGCAGCCTCGGACTGGGGGGTTTCGGGGAGCAGTACTTC.

The V call is TRBV13, the J call TRBJ2-1; possibly TRBD1 for D (5 bases). Per the germline V gene, CDR1 is PRHDT and CDR2 is FYEKMQ (reference sequence). V was pared by 3 bases and J by 8 bases, with 17 bases between. This CDR3 spans 15 amino acids. CDR3: CASSFRQPPQDEQFF. CDR3 DNA: TGTGCCAGCAGCTTCCGACAGCCGCCTCAGGATGAGCAGTTCTTC. Full variable domain (outside the CDR3, taken from reference TRBV13 and TRBJ2-1): AAGVIQSPRHLIKEKRETATLKCYPIPRHDTVYWYQQGPGQDPQFLISFYEKMQSDKGSIPDRFSAQQFSDYHSELNMSSLELGDSALYFCASSFRQPPQDEQFFGPGTRLTVL.

The chain carries TRBV7-8 and TRBJ2-5; no clear D gene. V was cut by 3 bases and J by 0 bases, with 5 bases left in between. This CDR3 region has 13 residues. From germline, CDR1 is SGHVS and CDR2 FQNEAQ. DNA of the CDR3: TGTGCCAGCAGCTTCCGGGACCAAGAGACCCAGTACTTC. Residues: CASSFRDQETQYF.

The chain recombines TRBV25-1 with TRBJ2-2; the D gene is possibly TRBD1 (6 bases). The V gene lost 5 bases and the J gene lost 0 bases, with 13 bases spanning the gap. This CDR3 comprises 16 residues. Germline assignment: CDR1 MGHDK and CDR2 SYGVNS. CDR3 loop: CASSKTGVTNTGELFF. The CDR3 DNA is TGTGCCAGCAGTAAGACAGGTGTCACGAACACCGGGGAGCTGTTTTTT.

The chain has TRBV7-8 and TRBJ2-4, with 8 nucleotides matching TRBD1. This CDR3 has 13 residues. J was trimmed by 6 bases and V by 6 bases; bases with no gene match: 4. Germline CDR1 reads SGHVS; CDR2 reads FQNEAQ. CDR3 loop: CASSPGQGNIQYF. The CDR3 bases are TGTGCCAGCAGTCCCGGACAGGGAAACATTCAGTACTTC.

The chain uses TRBV4-1 and TRBJ1-1, with 7 bases matching TRBD1. V dropped 0 bases and J dropped 4; count of bases not matched to a gene: 11. Germline V gene lookup returns CDR1 MGHRA and CDR2 YSYEKL. The CDR3 is 17 residues long. Here the CDR3 reads CASSQERGRVGGTEAFF. The CDR3 bases are TGCGCCAGCAGCCAAGAAAGGGGGCGGGTCGGGGGCACTGAAGCTTTCTTT.

The chain carries TRBV5-5 and TRBJ1-1; TRBD1 is a possible D gene (5 bases). Trimming cost V 7 bases and J 2 bases, with 18 bases left between them. CDR3 length equals 15 residues. The V gene's germline CDR1 is SGHKS and CDR2 YYEKEE (reference sequence). The CDR3 loop is CASLKGGGSNTEAFF. The DNA of the CDR3 is TGTGCCAGCCTAAAGGGTGGGGGGAGTAACACTGAAGCTTTCTTT.

The rearrangement uses TRBV5-5 and TRBJ1-6; D is uncertain. Germline loops: CDR1 SGHKS, CDR2 YYEKEE (reference sequence). V was cut by 2 bases and J by 0 bases, with 9 bases left in between. This CDR3 has 16 residues. The CDR3 is CASSLLPGSYNSPLHF. CDR3 nucleotide sequence: TGTGCCAGCAGCTTATTACCGGGCTCCTATAATTCACCCCTCCACTTT.

The J gene is TRBJ2-1, the V gene TRBV5-4; 14 bases map to TRBD2. This CDR3 has 15 amino acids. V lost 3 bases, J lost 9 bases, and 5 bases stayed unmatched. In germline, CDR1 is SGHNT, CDR2 YYREEE (reference sequence). CDR3 bases: TGTGCCAGCAGCTCCAGACTAGCGGGGGGGAGTGAGCAGTTCTTC. It codes for CASSSRLAGGSEQFF.

The chain employs TRBV10-1 and TRBJ2-7; D is possibly TRBD2 (5 bases). The V gene lost 10 bases and the J gene lost 0 bases, with 22 bases spanning the gap. Looked up from germline, CDR1 is WNHNN and CDR2 is SYGVQD (reference sequence). CDR3 length equals 16 residues. CDR3 bases: TGCGCCACCCCGACGAGAGGGATTTCAAGCTCCTACGAGCAGTACTTC. Translated: CATPTRGISSSYEQYF.

The genes are TRBV2 and TRBJ2-7, with 13 bases matching TRBD2. The germline CDR1 and CDR2 sequences are SNHLY and FYNNEI. The CDR3 is 14 amino acids. Trimming cost V 8 bases and J 6 bases; bases outside gene matches: 7. The CDR3 DNA reads as TGTGCCAGCGGGGGACTAGCGGGGTCCGTCGAGCAGTACTTC. Translation gives CASGGLAGSVEQYF.

The chain has TRBV4-1 and TRBJ1-1; 7 bases are shared with TRBD1. The CDR3 covers 15 residues. Trimming cost V 0 bases and J 0 bases; bases outside gene matches: 1. The germline V gene encodes CDR1 MGHRA and CDR2 YSYEKL. CDR3 protein: CASSQDTGVNTEAFF. The CDR3 DNA reads TGCGCCAGCAGCCAAGATACAGGGGTGAACACTGAAGCTTTCTTT.

Here the CDR3 reads CASSGAWGTDTQYF. DNA for the CDR3: TGTGCCAGCAGTGGGGCCTGGGGCACAGATACGCAGTATTTT. V gene TRBV28 combines with J gene TRBJ2-3; perhaps TRBD1 as D (5 bases). There are 14 residues in the CDR3. In germline, CDR1 is MDHEN, CDR2 SYDVKM. The V end lost 5 bases, the J end lost 1 base, and 10 bases lay between the germline ends.

This clone has only a few counts. The rearrangement links TRBV7-9 to TRBJ1-1, with a tentative D call TRBD1 (6 bases). From germline, CDR1 is SEHNR and CDR2 FQNEAQ (reference sequence). The CDR3 runs 15 residues. Trimming took off 0 bases at V and 4 bases at J, with 12 bases between the two ends. The CDR3 protein is CASSLAPGGATEAFF. In DNA, the CDR3 is TGTGCCAGCAGCTTAGCCCCTGGGGGGGCCACTGAAGCTTTCTTT.

This chain's CDR3 is CSVRTGGADTQYF. CDR3 in DNA: TGCAGCGTTAGGACAGGGGGGGCAGATACGCAGTATTTT. The chain carries TRBV29-1 and TRBJ2-3; TRBD1 matches at 10 bases. CDR3 length: 13 residues. V was pared by 5 bases and J by 4 bases, with 3 bases of the junction left unmatched. Germline assignment: CDR1 SQVTM and CDR2 ANQGSEA.

This chain connects TRBV27 to TRBJ1-1, with 8 bases identical to TRBD1. Germline V gene lookup returns CDR1 MNHEY and CDR2 SMNVEV (reference sequence). CDR3 length: 15 residues. Trimming removed 6 bases from V and 6 bases from J; junction bases left unmatched: 12. CDR3 residues: CASRVETGGDAEAFF. The CDR3 region has the DNA TGTGCCAGCAGGGTAGAAACAGGGGGAGACGCTGAAGCTTTCTTT.

The chain employs TRBV5-1 and TRBJ2-2; 10 bases are a match to TRBD1. Per germline, CDR1 SGHRS and CDR2 YFSETQ. The CDR3 is made up of 14 amino acids. V lost 4 bases and J lost 5; bases outside the gene matches: 2. CDR3 bases: TGCGCCAGCAGCGGACAGGGGGGGACCGGGGAGCTGTTTTTT. This gives the protein CASSGQGGTGELFF.

The chain links TRBV30 to TRBJ2-5; D gene ambiguous. Deletions cut 0 bases from V and 0 bases from J, with 2 bases between. The CDR3 runs 12 residues. Per germline, CDR1 GTSNPN and CDR2 SVGIG (reference sequence). DNA for the CDR3: TGTGCCTGGAGTGTCGACCAAGAGACCCAGTACTTC. Its translation is CAWSVDQETQYF.

The V gene is TRBV6-6, the J gene TRBJ2-5; TRBD2 aligns across 8 bases. This CDR3 region has 17 residues. Per germline, CDR1 MNHNY and CDR2 SVGAGI (reference sequence). The ends lost 5 bases at V and 4 bases at J; junction bases unmatched: 15. The CDR3 loop is CASSLIWGGGPGETQYF. CDR3 nucleotide sequence: TGTGCCAGCAGTCTTATCTGGGGCGGGGGGCCCGGAGAGACCCAGTACTTC.

The rearrangement uses TRBV10-3 and TRBJ1-1; a possible D gene is TRBD1 (5 bases). Trimming pared 6 bases from V and 1 base from J, leaving 12 bases between. The germline CDR1 and CDR2 sequences are ENHRY and SYGVKD. The CDR3 has 14 residues. In DNA form, the CDR3 reads TGTGCCATCAGCCCGACCGGGGGGAACACTGAAGCTTTCTTT. It translates to CAISPTGGNTEAFF.

V gene TRBV10-1 combines with J gene TRBJ2-5; 12 nucleotides align to TRBD2. CDR3 length: 16 amino acids. The V gene's germline CDR1 is WNHNN and CDR2 SYGVQD (reference sequence). Unmatched junction bases numbered 8, after V lost 5 bases and J lost 4 bases. The CDR3 DNA reads as TGCGCCAGCAGTCGGACTAGCGGGGCGACTGGAGAGACCCAGTACTTC. Protein sequence: CASSRTSGATGETQYF.

The sample holds one count of this clone. The V gene is TRBV7-6, the J gene TRBJ2-1, with 10 nucleotides matching TRBD2. Germline-derived CDR1 and CDR2 are SGHVS and FNYEAQ. CDR3 length equals 18 residues. V lost 3 bases and J lost 0; bases outside the gene matches: 8. Here the CDR3 DNA reads TGTGCCAGCAGCTTGTTGGCTAGCGGGGGCAGCTCCTACAATGAGCAGTTCTTC. Translating it yields CASSLLASGGSSYNEQFF.

The chain uses TRBV9 and TRBJ1-2; D call uncertain. The ends were cut back, 5 bases at V and 8 bases at J, with 13 bases in the middle. The CDR3 contains 12 residues. The germline CDR1 and CDR2 sequences are SGDLS and YYNGEE. DNA for the CDR3: TGTGCCAGCAGAACGATCCCGGGGGGCTACACCTTC. Residues: CASRTIPGGYTF.

V gene TRBV7-9 combines with J gene TRBJ1-4; D gene ambiguous. The V end lost 2 bases, the J end lost 4 bases, and 5 bases lay between the germline ends. Germline CDR1 is SEHNR and CDR2 is FQNEAQ (reference sequence). The CDR3 length is 13 residues. This CDR3 reads CASSLSVNEKLFF. DNA of the CDR3: TGTGCCAGCAGCTTATCGGTTAATGAAAAACTGTTTTTT.

The chain links TRBV13 to TRBJ2-1; 14 bases are a match to TRBD2. This CDR3 spans 19 amino acids. The V segment lost 5 bases and the J segment 5 bases; nucleotides outside the gene matches: 14. Per germline, CDR1 PRHDT and CDR2 FYEKMQ (reference sequence). CDR3 residues: CASSPEGLAGAVDHNEQFF. In DNA, the CDR3 is TGTGCCAGCAGCCCCGAGGGACTAGCGGGGGCTGTCGACCACAATGAGCAGTTCTTC.

V usage is TRBV9 and J usage is TRBJ2-1, with TRBD2 identical over 13 bases. CDR1 SGDLS and CDR2 YYNGEE come from the germline V gene. The length of the CDR3 is 17 residues. J gave up 4 bases and V 0 bases, and 4 bases lay outside the gene matches. The CDR3 region is CASSVGRLAGGYNEQFF. Here the CDR3 DNA reads TGTGCCAGCAGCGTAGGCCGACTAGCGGGGGGATACAATGAGCAGTTCTTC.

The CDR3 here is CASSPRGLTNTEAFF. The DNA of the CDR3 is TGTGCCAGCAGTCCCAGGGGGCTAACGAACACTGAAGCTTTCTTT. This chain links TRBV6-5 with TRBJ1-1; 8 bases map to TRBD1. CDR3 length equals 15 residues. In germline, CDR1 is MNHEY, CDR2 SVGAGI. V was pared by 5 bases and J by 1 base, with 6 bases of the junction left unmatched.

The rearrangement uses TRBV19 and TRBJ1-3; 7 positions match TRBD1. This CDR3 comprises 17 residues. V was clipped by 3 bases and J by 0 bases; unmatched bases: 8. Germline V CDR1 and CDR2: LNHDA, SQIVND (reference sequence). The CDR3 sequence is CASSMGSGQLSGNTIYF. The CDR3 nucleotides are TGTGCCAGTAGTATGGGCTCGGGACAGCTCTCTGGAAACACCATATATTTT.

This chain connects TRBV19 to TRBJ2-2; no firm D call. Between the trimmed V and J ends, which lost 3 bases and 6 bases, there was a span of 5 bases. Germline-derived CDR1 and CDR2 are LNHDA and SQIVND (reference sequence). The CDR3 extends over 12 amino acids. CDR3 nucleotides: TGTGCCAGTAGTATCTTTCCCGGGGAGCTGTTTTTT. Its translation: CASSIFPGELFF.